Shown below are 14 T cell receptor beta chains from a single sample sequenced in a study of OX40 agonist ivuxolimab in advanced cancers. The receptor library was made with the immunoSEQ multiplex PCR assay. TCRdb retrieved this table from immuneACCESS and kept in-frame rearrangements only. Not all clones are present; in checked studies, unresolved V genes account for under half, and no reason is known for the remainder. The sample contains tens of thousands of clones, over 80% of them found a single time. Together, the top ten hold around 52% of the sample. The sequencing here drew on CD4+ or CD8+ T cells sorted from blood, taken in a trial of the OX40 agonist ivuxolimab. The receptors come from an adult with an advanced solid tumor such as melanoma, head and neck, liver or kidney cancer.

The chain joins TRBV5-6 to TRBJ2-7; no clear D gene. Trimming shortened V by 4 bases and J by 6 bases, and 14 bases separated the two germline ends. The V gene's germline CDR1 is SGHDT and CDR2 YYEEEE. The CDR3 extends over 13 amino acids. CDR3 amino acids: CASSRTPRREQYF. CDR3 sequence (DNA): TGTGCCAGCAGCCGTACTCCTAGGCGCGAGCAGTACTTC. Full variable domain (outside the CDR3, taken from reference TRBV5-6 and TRBJ2-7): DAGVTQSPTHLIKTRGQQVTLRCSPKSGHDTVSWYQQALGQGPQFIFQYYEEEERQRGNFPDRFSGHQFPNYSSELNVNALLLGDSALYLCASSRTPRREQYFGPGTRLTVT.

The chain's CDR3 is CASSQGDTQPMNTEAFF. As DNA, the CDR3 is TGCGCCAGCAGCCAAGGCGACACCCAACCAATGAACACTGAAGCTTTCTTT. The chain recombines TRBV4-3 with TRBJ1-1, with no clear D. With 1 base removed from V and 0 bases from J, the gap between germline ends came to 15 bases. This CDR3 contains 17 residues. CDR1 LGHNA and CDR2 YSLEER come from the germline V gene.

V usage is TRBV11-3 and J usage is TRBJ2-7; D might be TRBD2 (5 bases). The CDR3 extends over 13 amino acids. CDR1 is SGHNT and CDR2 is YENEEA in the germline V gene. The V end lost 1 base, the J end lost 5 bases, and 9 bases lay between the germline ends. CDR3: CASSLVSGDEQYF. CDR3 DNA sequence: TGTGCCAGCAGCTTAGTATCCGGGGACGAGCAGTACTTC.

The table lists this clone with a count of one. The V gene is TRBV5-6, the J gene TRBJ1-6; D is unresolved. CDR3 length: 18 amino acids. The germline CDR1 and CDR2 sequences are SGHDT and YYEEEE. The germline V and J ends were trimmed by 0 bases and 0 bases, with 13 bases remaining between them. The CDR3 nucleotides are TGTGCCAGCAGCTTGGTCCAGGCGTCGAGCTCCTATAATTCACCCCTCCACTTT. Translating it yields CASSLVQASSSYNSPLHF.

The chain has TRBV6-4 and TRBJ1-2, with TRBD1 as a possible D gene (5 bases). From germline, CDR1 is MRHNA and CDR2 SNTAGT. The CDR3 is 15 amino acids. V was clipped by 3 bases and J by 4 bases, with 15 bases between them. This chain's CDR3 is CASSERPGAGYGYTF. CDR3 nucleotides: TGTGCCAGCAGTGAACGCCCCGGGGCGGGCTATGGCTACACCTTC.

In DNA, the CDR3 is TGTGCCAGCAGTGGCCCGGGTCCCGACTTAAACTACGAGCAGTACTTC. Residues: CASSGPGPDLNYEQYF. The chain combines TRBV2 with TRBJ2-7; D not resolved. This CDR3 spans 16 amino acids. V was cut by 4 bases and J by 3 bases, with 19 bases left in between. Germline V CDR1 and CDR2: SNHLY, FYNNEI.

The sample holds one count of this clone. The chain is built from TRBV19 and TRBJ2-7; TRBD1 matches at 7 bases. The CDR3 is made up of 16 amino acids. Unmatched junction bases numbered 12, after V lost 5 bases and J lost 2 bases. Germline CDR1 LNHDA, CDR2 SQIVND (reference sequence). The CDR3 sequence is CASSPRQGLNTYEQYF. The CDR3 DNA reads as TGTGCCAGTAGTCCCCGACAGGGTCTGAATACCTACGAGCAGTACTTC. Based on the CDR3 plus reference TRBV19 and TRBJ2-7, the full variable domain is DGGITQSPKYLFRKEGQNVTLSCEQNLNHDAMYWYRQDPGQGLRLIYYSQIVNDFQKGDIAEGYSVSREKKESFPLTVTSAQKNPTAFYLCASSPRQGLNTYEQYFGPGTRLTVT.

The chain carries TRBV28 and TRBJ2-5; no firm D call. Germline values: CDR1 MDHEN, CDR2 SYDVKM. V gave up 4 bases and J gave up 5 bases, with 20 bases separating them. The CDR3 loop spans 16 amino acids. The CDR3 nucleotides are TGTGCCAGCAGTTCGCCATGGGATGGGAACCGCGAGACCCAGTACTTC. It translates to CASSSPWDGNRETQYF.

The chain uses TRBV4-3 and TRBJ2-3, with TRBD2 matching 11 bases. The CDR3 runs 16 residues. The V segment lost 1 base and the J segment 2 bases; nucleotides outside the gene matches: 2. Germline-derived CDR1 and CDR2 are LGHNA and YSLEER. The CDR3 region has the DNA TGCGCCAGCAGCCAAGGACTAGCGGGAATCACAGATACGCAGTATTTT. It translates to CASSQGLAGITDTQYF.

This rearrangement joins TRBV19 to TRBJ2-1; 8 bases fit TRBD1. The CDR3 consists of 13 residues. V lost 1 base to trimming and J lost 9 bases; unmatched junction nucleotides: 2. CDR1 and CDR2 from the germline V gene are LNHDA and SQIVND (reference sequence). The CDR3 coding sequence is TGTGCCAGTAGTATAGGACAGGGGCTTGAGCAGTTCTTC. This gives the protein CASSIGQGLEQFF.

J is TRBJ2-3 and V is TRBV9; tentative D call: TRBD2 (5 bases). The CDR3 contains 17 residues. Germline CDR1 is SGDLS and CDR2 is YYNGEE. The ends were cut back, 0 bases at V and 0 bases at J, with 14 bases in the middle. The CDR3 is CASSVGLGTGSTDTQYF. In DNA form, the CDR3 reads TGTGCCAGCAGCGTAGGGCTGGGAACGGGAAGCACAGATACGCAGTATTTT.

With respect to this clone: Different DNA sequences within this sample yield the same CDR3. This sequence joins TRBV27 and TRBJ2-7, with 7 positions matching TRBD1. The germline CDR1 and CDR2 sequences are MNHEY and SMNVEV (reference sequence). J was trimmed by 2 bases and V by 2 bases; bases with no gene match: 0. The CDR3 runs to 13 residues. Written as DNA, the CDR3 is TGTGCCAGCAGTTTAGGGACAGCCTACGAGCAGTACTTC. Residues: CASSLGTAYEQYF.

The rearrangement joins TRBV5-5 to TRBJ2-7; a possible D gene is TRBD1 (6 bases). Trimming removed 6 bases at V and 3 bases at J, with 10 bases between. There are 12 residues in the CDR3. The V gene's germline CDR1 is SGHKS and CDR2 YYEKEE (reference sequence). The DNA of the CDR3 is TGTGCCAGCAAACCCAGGGGCTACGAGCAGTACTTC. Residues: CASKPRGYEQYF.

The V and J genes are TRBV6-5 and TRBJ2-7; TRBD2 matches at 7 bases. CDR3 size: 12 residues. Germline trimming cut 1 base from V and 7 bases from J; bases unmatched to any gene: 1. Germline CDR1 reads MNHEY; CDR2 reads SVGAGI. The DNA for the CDR3 is TGTGCCAGCAGTTACTGGGAGGGGGAGCAGTACTTC. It is translated as CASSYWEGEQYF.